This T cell receptor beta chain was sequenced during a study of early T cells in non-severe SARS-CoV-2 infection. The junction had 8 bases not matched to a gene; V was cut back by 6 bases and J by 6 bases. Per germline, CDR1 LGHNA and CDR2 YSLEER. The CDR3 length is 14 residues. This clonotype was seen at least ten times. One entry per CDR3 protein results from TCRdb running MiXCR on the 5' RACE reads. The table shows 45,000 to 60,000 distinct CDR3 sequences, with roughly a tenth occurring only once. The clonotype comes from an adult who was a healthcare worker with PCR-confirmed SARS-CoV-2 infection or an uninfected control (not recorded which). What was sequenced was whole blood. The genes are TRBV4-3 and TRBJ2-7, with 10 bases aligning to TRBD2. In nucleotides, the CDR3 is TGCGCCAGCAGTCGGACTAGCGGAACACCCGAGCAGTACTTC. This sequence encodes CASSRTSGTPEQYF.